This T cell receptor (beta chain) came from a study of T cell responses to AZD1222 COVID-19 vaccine. Study-level findings and limits: Across the whole spike, CD4 TCRs peaked at regions 160-218 and 743-854. Per reports, nearly half of all spike-specific TCRs target regions that are unmutated in variants.

This clone was recorded a few times. What it recognizes is unknown. The conserved final phenylalanine or tryptophan is absent from the CDR3, which likely points to a read error. The DNA is omitted, as the CDR3 cannot be located on it reliably, and the CDR3 follows TCRdb's listing. Clones were sequenced by immunoSEQ multiplex PCR, and TCRdb holds only the in-frame ones, with some missing. The sample lists approximately 140,000 clones; around 83% were seen once. The CDR3 is 17 residues long, counting both termini. The sequence came from an adult in good health. V gene TRBV21-1 combines with J gene TRBJ2-2; the table's D call of TRBD1 was not tested on the DNA. TRBV21-1 is labeled a pseudogene. The sample consisted of peripheral blood, taken on day 0 of MenACWY control vaccination. The CDR3 region is CASSKPYFKDSRKDVGV.